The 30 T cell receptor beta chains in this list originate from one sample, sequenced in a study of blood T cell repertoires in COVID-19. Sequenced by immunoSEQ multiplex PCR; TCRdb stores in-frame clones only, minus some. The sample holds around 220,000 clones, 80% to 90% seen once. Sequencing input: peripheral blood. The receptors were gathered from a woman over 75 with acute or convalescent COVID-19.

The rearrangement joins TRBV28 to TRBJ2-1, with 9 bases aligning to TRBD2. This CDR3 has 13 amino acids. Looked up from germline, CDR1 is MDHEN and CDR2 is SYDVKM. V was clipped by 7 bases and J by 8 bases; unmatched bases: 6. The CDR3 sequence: CASKVAGADEQFF. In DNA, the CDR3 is TGTGCCAGCAAGGTAGCGGGAGCGGATGAGCAGTTCTTC.

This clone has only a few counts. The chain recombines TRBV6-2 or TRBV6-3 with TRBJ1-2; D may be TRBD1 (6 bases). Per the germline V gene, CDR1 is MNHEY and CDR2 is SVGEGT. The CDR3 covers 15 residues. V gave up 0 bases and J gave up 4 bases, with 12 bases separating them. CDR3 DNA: TGTGCCAGCAGTTACTCGCAGGGGCATGGCTATGGCTACACCTTC. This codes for CASSYSQGHGYGYTF.

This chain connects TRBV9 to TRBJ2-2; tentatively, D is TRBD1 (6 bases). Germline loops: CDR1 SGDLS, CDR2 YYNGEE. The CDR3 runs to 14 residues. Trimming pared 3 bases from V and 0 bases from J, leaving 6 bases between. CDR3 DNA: TGTGCCAGCAGCGACAGGGCGAACACCGGGGAGCTGTTTTTT. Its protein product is CASSDRANTGELFF.

CDR3 region: CASSLGGAIEQYF. CDR3 DNA sequence: TGTGCCAGCAGCTTAGGTGGGGCCATTGAGCAGTACTTC. This chain uses TRBV5-4 with TRBJ2-7, with TRBD1 as a possible D gene (5 bases). Germline assignment: CDR1 SGHNT and CDR2 YYREEE (reference sequence). V was trimmed by 2 bases and J by 7 bases, leaving 13 bases between them. This CDR3 contains 13 residues.

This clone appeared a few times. CDR3 nucleotide sequence: TGTGCCAGCAGCTCCCTTCCCGTAGCAGACAGTAACTATGGCTACACCTTC. It codes for CASSSLPVADSNYGYTF. The chain combines TRBV9 with TRBJ1-2; the D gene is possibly TRBD1 (5 bases). The CDR3 has 17 residues. The V gene lost 4 bases and the J gene lost 1 base, with 20 bases spanning the gap. The V gene's germline CDR1 is SGDLS and CDR2 YYNGEE. Supplemented by reference TRBV9 and TRBJ1-2, the full variable domain reads DSGVTQTPKHLITATGQRVTLRCSPRSGDLSVYWYQQSLDQGLQFLIQYYNGEERAKGNILERFSAQQFPDLHSELNLSSLELGDSALYFCASSSLPVADSNYGYTFGSGTRLTVV.

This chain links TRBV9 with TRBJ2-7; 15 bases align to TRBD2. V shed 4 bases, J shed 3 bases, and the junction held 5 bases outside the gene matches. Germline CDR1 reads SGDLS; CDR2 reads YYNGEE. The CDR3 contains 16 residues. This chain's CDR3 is CASSPGTSGRIYEQYF. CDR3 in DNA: TGTGCCAGCAGCCCAGGGACTAGCGGGAGGATCTACGAGCAGTACTTC. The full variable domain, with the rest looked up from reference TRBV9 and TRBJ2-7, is DSGVTQTPKHLITATGQRVTLRCSPRSGDLSVYWYQQSLDQGLQFLIQYYNGEERAKGNILERFSAQQFPDLHSELNLSSLELGDSALYFCASSPGTSGRIYEQYFGPGTRLTVT.

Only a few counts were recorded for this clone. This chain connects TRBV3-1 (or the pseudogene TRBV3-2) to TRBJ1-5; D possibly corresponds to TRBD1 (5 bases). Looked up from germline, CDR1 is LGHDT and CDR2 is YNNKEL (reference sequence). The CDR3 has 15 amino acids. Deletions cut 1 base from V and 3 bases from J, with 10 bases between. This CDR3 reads CASSQAGGDNQPQHF. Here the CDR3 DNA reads TGTGCCAGCAGCCAAGCAGGAGGGGACAATCAGCCCCAGCATTTT.

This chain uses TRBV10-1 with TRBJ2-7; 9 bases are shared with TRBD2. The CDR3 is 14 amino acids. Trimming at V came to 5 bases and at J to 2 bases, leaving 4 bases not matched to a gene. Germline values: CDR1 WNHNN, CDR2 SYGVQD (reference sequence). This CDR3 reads CASSPAGGAYEQYF. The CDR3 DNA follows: TGCGCCAGCAGTCCAGCGGGAGGAGCCTACGAGCAGTACTTC.

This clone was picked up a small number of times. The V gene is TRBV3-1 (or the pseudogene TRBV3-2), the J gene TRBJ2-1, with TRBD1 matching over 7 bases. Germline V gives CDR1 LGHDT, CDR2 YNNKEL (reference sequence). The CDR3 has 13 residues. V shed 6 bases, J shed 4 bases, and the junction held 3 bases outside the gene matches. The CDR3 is CASSYRGYNEQFF. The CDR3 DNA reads TGTGCCAGCAGTTACAGGGGATACAATGAGCAGTTCTTC.

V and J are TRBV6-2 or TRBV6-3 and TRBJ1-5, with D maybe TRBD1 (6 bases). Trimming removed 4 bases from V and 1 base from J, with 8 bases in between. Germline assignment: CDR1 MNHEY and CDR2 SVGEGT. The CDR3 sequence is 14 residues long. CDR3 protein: CASSSGQSNQPQHF. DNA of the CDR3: TGTGCCAGCAGTTCAGGACAGAGCAATCAGCCCCAGCATTTT.

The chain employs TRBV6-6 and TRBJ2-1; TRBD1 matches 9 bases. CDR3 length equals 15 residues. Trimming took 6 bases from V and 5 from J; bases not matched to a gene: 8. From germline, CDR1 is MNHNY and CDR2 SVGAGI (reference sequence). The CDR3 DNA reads TGTGCCAGCAGACATGCCGGGACAGGGAACAATGAGCAGTTCTTC. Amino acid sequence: CASRHAGTGNNEQFF.

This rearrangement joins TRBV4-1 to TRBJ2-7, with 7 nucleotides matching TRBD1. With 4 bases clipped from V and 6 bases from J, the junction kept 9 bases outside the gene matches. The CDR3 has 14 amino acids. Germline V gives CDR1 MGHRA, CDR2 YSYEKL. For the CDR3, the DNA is TGCGCCAGCAGCCTACAGGGGATCACGGGCGAGCAGTACTTC. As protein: CASSLQGITGEQYF.

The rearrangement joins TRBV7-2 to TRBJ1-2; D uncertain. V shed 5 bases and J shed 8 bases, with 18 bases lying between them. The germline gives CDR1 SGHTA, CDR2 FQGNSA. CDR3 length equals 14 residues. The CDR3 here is CASSPEGEADGYTF. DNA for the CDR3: TGTGCCAGCAGCCCAGAGGGCGAGGCCGACGGCTACACCTTC.

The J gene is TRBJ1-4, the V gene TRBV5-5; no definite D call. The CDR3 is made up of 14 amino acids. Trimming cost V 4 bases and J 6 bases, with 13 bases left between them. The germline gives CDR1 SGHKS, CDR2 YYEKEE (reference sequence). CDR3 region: CASSERWNDEKLFF. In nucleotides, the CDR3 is TGTGCCAGCAGCGAGAGGTGGAACGATGAAAAACTGTTTTTT. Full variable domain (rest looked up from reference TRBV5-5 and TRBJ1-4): DAGVTQSPTHLIKTRGQQVTLRCSPISGHKSVSWYQQVLGQGPQFIFQYYEKEERGRGNFPDRFSARQFPNYSSELNVNALLLGDSALYLCASSERWNDEKLFFGSGTQLSVL.

The CDR3 DNA reads TGTGCCAGCAGTATGGACAGGGGGAGCGAAAAACTGTTTTTT. Protein product: CASSMDRGSEKLFF. The genes are TRBV11-2 and TRBJ1-4, with 10 bases lining up with TRBD1. The CDR3 covers 14 residues. The junction had 6 bases not matched to a gene; V was cut back by 6 bases and J by 8 bases. Germline V CDR1 and CDR2: SGHAT, FQNNGV. Drawing the rest from reference TRBV11-2 and TRBJ1-4, the complete variable domain is EAGVAQSPRYKIIEKRQSVAFWCNPISGHATLYWYQQILGQGPKLLIQFQNNGVVDDSQLPKDRFSAERLKGVDSTLKIQPAKLEDSAVYLCASSMDRGSEKLFFGSGTQLSVL.

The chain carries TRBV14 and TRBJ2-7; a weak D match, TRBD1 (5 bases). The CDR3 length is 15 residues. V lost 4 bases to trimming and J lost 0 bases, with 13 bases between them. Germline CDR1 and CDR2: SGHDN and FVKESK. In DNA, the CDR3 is TGTGCCAGCAGCCCCCCCAGGGCCTACTCCTACGAGCAGTACTTC. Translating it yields CASSPPRAYSYEQYF. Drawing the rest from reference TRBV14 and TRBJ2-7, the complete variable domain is EAGVTQFPSHSVIEKGQTVTLRCDPISGHDNLYWYRRVMGKEIKFLLHFVKESKQDESGMPNNRFLAERTGGTYSTLKVQPAELEDSGVYFCASSPPRAYSYEQYFGPGTRLTVT.

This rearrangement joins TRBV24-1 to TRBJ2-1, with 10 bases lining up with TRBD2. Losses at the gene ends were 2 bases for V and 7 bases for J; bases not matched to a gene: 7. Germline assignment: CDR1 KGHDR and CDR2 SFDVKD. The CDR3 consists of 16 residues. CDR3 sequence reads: CATSDSSLAGVNEQFF. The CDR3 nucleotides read TGTGCCACCAGTGATTCCAGTCTAGCGGGAGTAAATGAGCAGTTCTTC.

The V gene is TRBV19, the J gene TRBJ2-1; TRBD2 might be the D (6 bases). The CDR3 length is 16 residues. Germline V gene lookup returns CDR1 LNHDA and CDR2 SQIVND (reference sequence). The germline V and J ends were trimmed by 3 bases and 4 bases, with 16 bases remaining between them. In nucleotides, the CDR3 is TGTGCCAGTAGTATCCTTTTCGCGGGACGGTACAATGAGCAGTTCTTC. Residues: CASSILFAGRYNEQFF.

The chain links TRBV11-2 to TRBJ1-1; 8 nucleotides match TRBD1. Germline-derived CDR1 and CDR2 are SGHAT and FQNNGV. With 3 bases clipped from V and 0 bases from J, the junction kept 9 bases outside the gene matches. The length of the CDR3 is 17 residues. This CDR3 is CASSFRTGLPMNTEAFF. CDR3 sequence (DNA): TGTGCCAGCAGCTTTCGGACAGGGCTCCCTATGAACACTGAAGCTTTCTTT.

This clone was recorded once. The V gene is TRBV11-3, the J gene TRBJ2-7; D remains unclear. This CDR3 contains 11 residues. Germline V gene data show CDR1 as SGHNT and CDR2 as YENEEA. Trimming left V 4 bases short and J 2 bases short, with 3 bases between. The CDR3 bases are TGTGCCAGCAGCTCCGCCTACGAGCAGTACTTC. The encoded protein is CASSSAYEQYF.

CDR3 protein: CASSLASGASYEQYF. As DNA, the CDR3 is TGTGCCAGCTCCCTAGCTAGCGGGGCCTCCTACGAGCAGTACTTC. V gene TRBV18 combines with J gene TRBJ2-7, with 9 positions matching TRBD2. The CDR3 covers 15 residues. The germline CDR1 and CDR2 sequences are KGHSH and LQKENI. The V segment lost 6 bases and the J segment 0 bases; nucleotides outside the gene matches: 6.

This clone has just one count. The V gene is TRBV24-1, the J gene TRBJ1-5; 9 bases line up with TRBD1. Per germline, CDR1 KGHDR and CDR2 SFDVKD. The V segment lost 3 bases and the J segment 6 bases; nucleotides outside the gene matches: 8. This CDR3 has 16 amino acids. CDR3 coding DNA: TGTGCCACCAGTGATGGGGGACAGGGATTCGGTCAGCCCCAGCATTTT. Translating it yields CATSDGGQGFGQPQHF.

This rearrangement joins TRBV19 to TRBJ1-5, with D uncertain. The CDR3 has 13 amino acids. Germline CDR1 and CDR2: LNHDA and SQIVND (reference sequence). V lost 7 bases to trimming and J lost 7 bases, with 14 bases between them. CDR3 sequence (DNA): TGTGCCAGTACTCGAGGAACGGTACAGCCCCAGCATTTT. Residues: CASTRGTVQPQHF.

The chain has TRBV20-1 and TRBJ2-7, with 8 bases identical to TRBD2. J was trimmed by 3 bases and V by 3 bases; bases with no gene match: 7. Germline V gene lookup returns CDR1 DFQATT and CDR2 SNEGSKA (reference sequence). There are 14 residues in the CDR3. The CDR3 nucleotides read TGCAGTGCTAGTAGAGCGGGAGTAATCTACGAGCAGTACTTC. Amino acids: CSASRAGVIYEQYF.

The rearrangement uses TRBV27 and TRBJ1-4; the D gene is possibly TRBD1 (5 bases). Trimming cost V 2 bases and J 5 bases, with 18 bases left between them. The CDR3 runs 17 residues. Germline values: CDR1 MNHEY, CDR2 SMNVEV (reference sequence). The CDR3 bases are TGTGCCAGCAGTTTAGGGGGGACCGGGACGGCAAATGAAAAACTGTTTTTT. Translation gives CASSLGGTGTANEKLFF.

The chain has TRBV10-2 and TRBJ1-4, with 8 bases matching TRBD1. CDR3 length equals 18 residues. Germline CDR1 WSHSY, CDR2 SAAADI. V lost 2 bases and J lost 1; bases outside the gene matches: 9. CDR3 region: CASSEPLDRGVTNEKLFF. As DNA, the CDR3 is TGCGCCAGCAGTGAGCCACTAGACAGGGGAGTAACTAATGAAAAACTGTTTTTT.

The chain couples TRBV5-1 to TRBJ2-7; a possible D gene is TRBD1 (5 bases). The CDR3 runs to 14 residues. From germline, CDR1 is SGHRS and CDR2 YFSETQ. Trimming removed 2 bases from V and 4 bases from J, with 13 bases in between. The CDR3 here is CASSFDSPPYEQYF. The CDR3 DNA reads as TGCGCCAGCAGCTTCGACAGCCCCCCTTACGAGCAGTACTTC. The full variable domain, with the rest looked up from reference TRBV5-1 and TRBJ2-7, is KAGVTQTPRYLIKTRGQQVTLSCSPISGHRSVSWYQQTPGQGLQFLFEYFSETQRNKGNFPGRFSGRQFSNSRSEMNVSTLELGDSALYLCASSFDSPPYEQYFGPGTRLTVT.

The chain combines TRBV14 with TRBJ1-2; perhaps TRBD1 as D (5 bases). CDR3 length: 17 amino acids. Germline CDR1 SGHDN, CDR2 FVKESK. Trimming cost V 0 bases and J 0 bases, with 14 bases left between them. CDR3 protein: CASSQDRGDSANYGYTF. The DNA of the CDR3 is TGTGCCAGCAGCCAAGACCGCGGGGACTCAGCTAACTATGGCTACACCTTC. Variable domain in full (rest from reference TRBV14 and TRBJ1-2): EAGVTQFPSHSVIEKGQTVTLRCDPISGHDNLYWYRRVMGKEIKFLLHFVKESKQDESGMPNNRFLAERTGGTYSTLKVQPAELEDSGVYFCASSQDRGDSANYGYTFGSGTRLTVV.

In DNA, the CDR3 is TGTGCCAGCAGTTTCGGTGCAACTAATGAAAAACTGTTTTTT. Translated, it gives CASSFGATNEKLFF. The gene calls are TRBV28 and TRBJ1-4; D is unclear. Trimming removed 3 bases from V and 0 bases from J, with 5 bases in between. CDR3 length: 14 residues. The germline gives CDR1 MDHEN, CDR2 SYDVKM.

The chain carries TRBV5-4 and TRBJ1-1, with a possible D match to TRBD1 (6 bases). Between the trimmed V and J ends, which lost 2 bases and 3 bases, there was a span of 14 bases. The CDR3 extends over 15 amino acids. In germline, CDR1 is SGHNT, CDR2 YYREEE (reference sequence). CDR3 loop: CASSFPGGGDTEAFF. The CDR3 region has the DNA TGTGCCAGCAGCTTCCCTGGGGGGGGCGACACTGAAGCTTTCTTT.